This entry lists 32 T cell receptor beta chains sequenced from one sample in a study of blood T cell repertoires in COVID-19. The assay was immunoSEQ multiplex PCR, and TCRdb's table has in-frame clones only and misses some. Of over 130,000 clones listed, around 85% are singletons. Source material: peripheral blood. These receptors were taken from a man aged 45-60 years with acute or convalescent COVID-19.

The chain joins TRBV5-4 to TRBJ2-1, with 11 bases identical to TRBD2. The V segment lost 5 bases and the J segment 7 bases; nucleotides outside the gene matches: 2. Germline values: CDR1 SGHNT, CDR2 YYREEE (reference sequence). CDR3 length equals 13 residues. The CDR3 reads CASRLAGVNEQFF. The CDR3 DNA sequence: TGTGCCAGCAGACTAGCGGGAGTGAATGAGCAGTTCTTC. Filled out from reference TRBV5-4 and TRBJ2-1, the complete variable domain reads ETGVTQSPTHLIKTRGQQVTLRCSSQSGHNTVSWYQQALGQGPQFIFQYYREEENGRGNFPPRFSGLQFPNYSSELNVNALELDDSALYLCASRLAGVNEQFFGPGTRLTVL.

The V call is TRBV4-2, the J call TRBJ2-7, with D perhaps matching TRBD2 (6 bases). Looked up from germline, CDR1 is LGHNA and CDR2 is YNFKEQ. The CDR3 sequence is 15 residues long. The V and J ends lost 1 base and 2 bases respectively, with 12 bases between them. CDR3 DNA: TGTGCCAGCAGCCAAGCTGGCGGGGAAACCTACGAGCAGTACTTC. Translation: CASSQAGGETYEQYF.

Here the CDR3 reads CASSLAGPYEQYF. For the CDR3, the DNA is TGTGCCAGCAGCCTAGCGGGGCCCTACGAGCAGTACTTC. The chain uses TRBV7-3 and TRBJ2-7, with TRBD2 identical over 9 bases. The CDR3 runs 13 residues. Looked up from germline, CDR1 is SGHTA and CDR2 is FQGTGA. Unmatched junction bases numbered 1, after V lost 5 bases and J lost 2 bases.

The chain couples TRBV5-6 to TRBJ1-1; weak D call: TRBD1 (5 bases). The CDR3 is 12 amino acids. Trimming removed 2 bases from V and 10 bases from J, with 12 bases in between. Germline values: CDR1 SGHDT, CDR2 YYEEEE. The CDR3 loop reads CASSFQGGRAFF. For the CDR3, the DNA is TGTGCCAGCAGCTTTCAGGGAGGGCGAGCTTTCTTT.

The chain is built from TRBV19 and TRBJ1-1; D perhaps matches TRBD1 (5 bases). Germline CDR1 reads LNHDA; CDR2 reads SQIVND (reference sequence). The CDR3 runs 13 residues. CDR3 DNA: TGTGTCCAAAAGACAGTACTTGAGACTGAAGCTTTCTTT. The encoded protein is CVQKTVLETEAFF.

The chain recombines TRBV2 with TRBJ1-5; TRBD1 aligns across 7 bases. The CDR3 consists of 14 residues. Losses at the gene ends were 8 bases for V and 9 bases for J; bases not matched to a gene: 13. Germline V gives CDR1 SNHLY, CDR2 FYNNEI. CDR3 residues: CASAAGTEYLPQHF. CDR3 bases: TGTGCCAGCGCTGCCGGGACAGAATATCTGCCCCAGCATTTT.

The chain recombines TRBV5-1 with TRBJ2-7; 12 nucleotides match TRBD1. V lost 0 bases, J lost 6 bases, and 1 base stayed unmatched. The CDR3 covers 14 residues. In germline, CDR1 is SGHRS, CDR2 YFSETQ. The CDR3 bases are TGCGCCAGCAGCTTGGGGGACAGGGGGCTCGAGCAGTACTTC. Translated: CASSLGDRGLEQYF. Based on the CDR3 plus reference TRBV5-1 and TRBJ2-7, the full variable domain is KAGVTQTPRYLIKTRGQQVTLSCSPISGHRSVSWYQQTPGQGLQFLFEYFSETQRNKGNFPGRFSGRQFSNSRSEMNVSTLELGDSALYLCASSLGDRGLEQYFGPGTRLTVT.

This clone was seen once. V usage is TRBV3-1 (or the pseudogene TRBV3-2) and J usage is TRBJ1-1; D is perhaps TRBD1 (6 bases). Germline values: CDR1 LGHDT, CDR2 YNNKEL (reference sequence). The V end lost 1 base, the J end lost 8 bases, and 14 bases lay between the germline ends. The CDR3 has 14 amino acids. The DNA for the CDR3 is TGTGCCAGCAGCCAAGGACAGGCGAGGGGGGAAGCTTTCTTT. Amino acids: CASSQGQARGEAFF.

The chain links TRBV4-1 to TRBJ2-7; D perhaps matches TRBD1 (5 bases). CDR1 is MGHRA and CDR2 is YSYEKL in the germline V gene. The CDR3 is 14 residues long. The V and J ends lost 1 base and 0 bases respectively, with 7 bases between them. In DNA form, the CDR3 reads TGCGCCAGCAGCCAAGGCGACAGCTCCTACGAGCAGTACTTC. It codes for CASSQGDSSYEQYF.

The chain carries TRBV5-4 and TRBJ2-1; TRBD1 is a possible D gene (5 bases). The CDR3 sequence is 13 residues long. V was trimmed by 6 bases and J by 6 bases, leaving 13 bases between them. CDR1 is SGHNT and CDR2 is YYREEE in the germline V gene (reference sequence). CDR3: CASKWGTGNEQFF. The CDR3 coding sequence is TGTGCCAGCAAATGGGGTACAGGCAATGAGCAGTTCTTC.

J is TRBJ1-1 and V is TRBV15; D gene uncertain. Germline V lookup: CDR1 LNHNV, CDR2 YYDKDF (reference sequence). The CDR3 runs to 13 residues. The V end was cut by 3 bases, the J end by 3 bases, with 8 bases between. The CDR3 loop reads CATSSSRDTEAFF. CDR3 in DNA: TGTGCCACCAGCAGCAGTCGGGACACTGAAGCTTTCTTT.

This clone has only one observation. J is TRBJ2-2 and V is TRBV9; D gene unclear. CDR1 SGDLS and CDR2 YYNGEE come from the germline V gene. Trimming removed 3 bases from V and 1 base from J, with 10 bases in between. The CDR3 runs to 15 residues. CDR3 sequence reads: CASSAHAGNTGELFF. CDR3 DNA: TGTGCCAGCAGCGCCCACGCAGGGAACACCGGGGAGCTGTTTTTT.

The chain is built from TRBV6-2 or TRBV6-3 and TRBJ2-5, with D uncertain. The CDR3 consists of 13 residues. Trimming left V 0 bases short and J 5 bases short, with 7 bases between. The V gene's germline CDR1 is MNHEY and CDR2 SVGEGT. In nucleotides, the CDR3 is TGTGCCAGCAGTTACTCGGCCGGGGAGACCCAGTACTTC. Its protein is CASSYSAGETQYF.

The count of this clone is one. J is TRBJ1-2 and V is TRBV6-2 or TRBV6-3; D possibly corresponds to TRBD1 (5 bases). Germline V gene data show CDR1 as MNHEY and CDR2 as SVGEGT. The ends were cut back, 4 bases at V and 6 bases at J, with 30 bases in the middle. The length of the CDR3 is 19 residues. The CDR3 DNA reads TGTGCCAGCAGTTTCCGGGCGGGCGCGGAGGGGATCCAACTTCATGGCTACACCTTC. Protein: CASSFRAGAEGIQLHGYTF.

The chain uses TRBV9 and TRBJ1-2; D perhaps matches TRBD1 (5 bases). This CDR3 is built from 15 residues. Germline lookup yields CDR1 SGDLS and CDR2 YYNGEE. V was clipped by 5 bases and J by 4 bases, with 18 bases between them. The CDR3 spells CASRDQGESGYGYTF. The DNA for the CDR3 is TGTGCCAGCAGGGACCAAGGGGAATCGGGCTATGGCTACACCTTC.

V is TRBV9 and J is TRBJ1-2, with 7 positions matching TRBD1. CDR3 length: 13 amino acids. Trimming took 5 bases from V and 0 from J; bases not matched to a gene: 1. CDR1 and CDR2 from the germline V gene are SGDLS and YYNGEE. The DNA for the CDR3 is TGTGCCAGCAGAGGGACAGCTAACTATGGCTACACCTTC. Translation: CASRGTANYGYTF.

The chain carries TRBV10-3 and TRBJ2-3; 8 bases match TRBD2. CDR3 length: 16 residues. The germline V gene encodes CDR1 ENHRY and CDR2 SYGVKD. Losses at the gene ends were 4 bases for V and 2 bases for J; bases not matched to a gene: 8. The DNA of the CDR3 is TGTGCCATCAGTGCTCTGAGCGGGAGCCCCACAGATACGCAGTATTTT. Encoded protein: CAISALSGSPTDTQYF.

As DNA, the CDR3 is TGTGCCAGCAGCCCCGACTACTCTGGAAACACCATATATTTT. The encoded protein is CASSPDYSGNTIYF. This sequence joins TRBV27 and TRBJ1-3; D ambiguous. With 6 bases removed from V and 0 bases from J, the gap between germline ends came to 9 bases. Germline V gene sequence: CDR1 MNHEY, CDR2 SMNVEV (reference sequence). The CDR3 sequence is 14 residues long.

The chain recombines TRBV19 with TRBJ1-6; D might be TRBD1 (6 bases). Germline loops: CDR1 LNHDA, CDR2 SQIVND (reference sequence). V was clipped by 10 bases and J by 7 bases, with 14 bases between them. The CDR3 has 13 amino acids. The CDR3 DNA follows: TGTGCCACGACCGGACAGTTCAATTCACCCCTCCACTTT. As protein: CATTGQFNSPLHF. Drawing the rest from reference TRBV19 and TRBJ1-6, the complete variable domain is DGGITQSPKYLFRKEGQNVTLSCEQNLNHDAMYWYRQDPGQGLRLIYYSQIVNDFQKGDIAEGYSVSREKKESFPLTVTSAQKNPTAFYLCATTGQFNSPLHFGNGTRLTVT.

This clone was counted a single time. The rearrangement joins TRBV28 to TRBJ2-1, with a possible D match to TRBD1 (7 bases). The CDR3 totals 18 residues. Germline lookup yields CDR1 MDHEN and CDR2 SYDVKM. Trimming removed 3 bases from V and 0 bases from J, with 18 bases in between. The CDR3, as DNA: TGTGCCAGCAGTTTGCCCCCAGGGGGGATTAGCTCCTACAATGAGCAGTTCTTC. Its protein is CASSLPPGGISSYNEQFF.

This chain uses TRBV5-1 with TRBJ1-2; D gene ambiguous. The germline V gene encodes CDR1 SGHRS and CDR2 YFSETQ. CDR3 length: 14 amino acids. Trimming took 0 bases from V and 1 from J, leaving 7 bases between them. The CDR3 DNA reads as TGCGCCAGCAGCTTGGCCCAGAATAACTATGGCTACACCTTC. It encodes CASSLAQNNYGYTF.

The chain employs TRBV9 and TRBJ1-2; TRBD1 might be the D (5 bases). The CDR3 is 13 residues long. Trimming removed 3 bases at V and 5 bases at J, with 11 bases between. The germline V gene encodes CDR1 SGDLS and CDR2 YYNGEE. The CDR3 bases are TGTGCCAGCAGCGGGACCGGGGGGTATGGCTACACCTTC. Translation: CASSGTGGYGYTF.

The gene calls are TRBV4-2 and TRBJ1-6, with 7 bases that match TRBD1. Germline loops: CDR1 LGHNA, CDR2 YNFKEQ. This CDR3 contains 15 residues. With 0 bases clipped from V and 8 bases from J, the junction kept 4 bases outside the gene matches. The CDR3 nucleotides are TGTGCCAGCAGCCAAGATCGGGACAGTTATTCACCCCTCCACTTT. It translates to CASSQDRDSYSPLHF.

The rearrangement links TRBV6-5 to TRBJ2-7, with 9 bases lining up with TRBD1. V dropped 6 bases and J dropped 8; count of bases not matched to a gene: 8. This CDR3 comprises 13 residues. Germline V gives CDR1 MNHEY, CDR2 SVGAGI. The DNA for the CDR3 is TGTGCCAGCAGCCGACAGGGGGACTGGAAGCAGTACTTC. Amino acids: CASSRQGDWKQYF.

The rearrangement uses TRBV6-2 or TRBV6-3 and TRBJ2-1, with 9 bases aligning to TRBD2. From germline, CDR1 is MNHEY and CDR2 SVGEGT. The length of the CDR3 is 16 residues. Trimming removed 2 bases from V and 6 bases from J; junction bases left unmatched: 8. CDR3 protein: CASSYARTSVSNEQFF. The CDR3 DNA reads as TGTGCCAGCAGTTACGCTAGGACTAGCGTCTCCAATGAGCAGTTCTTC.

The chain recombines TRBV19 with TRBJ1-5, with 7 positions matching TRBD1. After removal of 0 bases from V and 5 bases from J, the junction contained 4 bases not matched to a gene. The CDR3 length is 15 residues. Germline V gene lookup returns CDR1 LNHDA and CDR2 SQIVND (reference sequence). The CDR3 region is CASSIEAGGHQPQHF. For the CDR3, the DNA is TGTGCCAGTAGTATAGAGGCAGGGGGACATCAGCCCCAGCATTTT.

This clone was picked up a small number of times. The chain joins TRBV7-9 to TRBJ2-7; 7 positions match TRBD1. Per the germline V gene, CDR1 is SEHNR and CDR2 is FQNEAQ (reference sequence). Trimming removed 5 bases from V and 11 bases from J; junction bases left unmatched: 15. This CDR3 has 14 residues. The CDR3 DNA sequence: TGTGCCAGCAGCCCGAGGACAGGAGCATACCGGGAGTACTTC. Translating gives CASSPRTGAYREYF.

The rearrangement joins TRBV27 to TRBJ1-3; TRBD1 agrees at 8 bases. The CDR3 covers 16 residues. Unmatched junction bases numbered 8, after V lost 3 bases and J lost 4 bases. Germline assignment: CDR1 MNHEY and CDR2 SMNVEV (reference sequence). This chain's CDR3 is CASSFSLTGAGNTIYF. The CDR3 DNA is TGTGCCAGCAGTTTTTCGCTGACAGGGGCCGGAAACACCATATATTTT.

The chain combines TRBV7-9 with TRBJ1-5; 9 bases align to TRBD1. The CDR3 has 17 amino acids. The J segment lost 9 bases and the V segment lost 5 bases, leaving 17 bases of the junction unmatched. Per the germline V gene, CDR1 is SEHNR and CDR2 is FQNEAQ (reference sequence). In nucleotides, the CDR3 is TGTGCCAGCAGCCTCAGGACAGGGACAGGGAAAAAAGGGCCCCAGCATTTT. Residues: CASSLRTGTGKKGPQHF.

The rearrangement links TRBV18 to TRBJ2-5; 13 nucleotides agree with TRBD2. There are 14 residues in the CDR3. CDR1 KGHSH and CDR2 LQKENI come from the germline V gene. J gave up 4 bases and V 9 bases, and 5 bases lay outside the gene matches. DNA for the CDR3: TGTGCCAGTTTGGGACTAGCGGGATCAGAGACCCAGTACTTC. Translated, it gives CASLGLAGSETQYF.

The chain uses TRBV2 and TRBJ2-1, with D perhaps TRBD2 (6 bases). V lost 4 bases and J lost 6, with 10 bases in between. The germline V gene encodes CDR1 SNHLY and CDR2 FYNNEI. This CDR3 region has 13 residues. CDR3 sequence reads: CASSGDGSNEQFF. The CDR3 nucleotides are TGTGCCAGCAGTGGGGACGGGAGCAATGAGCAGTTCTTC.

The chain is built from TRBV30 and TRBJ1-2, with 10 bases identical to TRBD1. This CDR3 spans 15 amino acids. V shed 3 bases and J 4 bases; nucleotides not matched to a gene: 8. Looked up from germline, CDR1 is GTSNPN and CDR2 is SVGIG (reference sequence). The CDR3, as DNA: TGTGCCTGGAGCCACGCCGGGACAGGGGCCTATGGCTACACCTTC. This codes for CAWSHAGTGAYGYTF.